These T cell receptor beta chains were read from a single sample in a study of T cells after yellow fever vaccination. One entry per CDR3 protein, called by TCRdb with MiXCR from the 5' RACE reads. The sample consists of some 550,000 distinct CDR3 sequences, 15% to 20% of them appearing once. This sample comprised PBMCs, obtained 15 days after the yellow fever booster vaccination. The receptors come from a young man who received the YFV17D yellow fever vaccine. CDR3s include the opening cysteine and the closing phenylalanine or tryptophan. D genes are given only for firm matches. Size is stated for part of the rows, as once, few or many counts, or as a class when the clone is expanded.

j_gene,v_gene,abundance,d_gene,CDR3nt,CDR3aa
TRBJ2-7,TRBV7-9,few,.,TGTGCCAGCAGCCACCCCGGGACCTACGAGCAGTACTTC,CASSHPGTYEQYF
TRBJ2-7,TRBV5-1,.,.,TGCGCCAGCAGCCCACCAAGCAGCTCCTACGAGCAGTACTTC,CASSPPSSSYEQYF
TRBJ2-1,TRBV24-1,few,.,TGTGCCACCAGTGATTCGGACGGGACCCCCTACAATGAGCAGTTCTTC,CATSDSDGTPYNEQFF
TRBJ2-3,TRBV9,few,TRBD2,TGTGCCAGCAGCTTGGAGCCAGCGGGAGAAAAGACAGATACGCAGTATTTT,CASSLEPAGEKTDTQYF
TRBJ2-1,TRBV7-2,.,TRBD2,TGTGCCAGCAGCGCCCGGGAGGGTCGGTACAATGAGCAGTTCTTC,CASSAREGRYNEQFF
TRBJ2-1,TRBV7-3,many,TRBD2,TGTGCCAGCAGCTTAATGGGACTAAATGAGCAGTTCTTC,CASSLMGLNEQFF
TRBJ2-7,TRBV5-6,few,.,TGTGCCAGCAGCTTGCGGAGAGGAACCTACGAGCAGTACTTC,CASSLRRGTYEQYF
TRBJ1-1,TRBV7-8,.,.,TGTGCCAGCAGCTTGGTCGGCGGCAGCCGTTCCACTGAAGCTTTCTTT,CASSLVGGSRSTEAFF
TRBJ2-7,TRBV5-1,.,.,TGCGCCAGCAGCTTGGCCTCCGGGAGCCAAACCTACGAGCAGTACTTC,CASSLASGSQTYEQYF
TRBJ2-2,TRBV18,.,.,TGTGCCAGCTCACCACCCGCAGGCTACAACGGGGAGCTGTTTTTT,CASSPPAGYNGELFF
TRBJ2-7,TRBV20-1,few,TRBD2,TGCAGTGCTATCAAGGTGACTAGCGGCTACGAGCAGTACTTC,CSAIKVTSGYEQYF
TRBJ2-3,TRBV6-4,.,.,TGTGCCAGCAGTGAAGGGGAGACTACTGTAGATACGCAGTATTTT,CASSEGETTVDTQYF
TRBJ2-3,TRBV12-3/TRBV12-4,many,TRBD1,TGTGCCAGCAGTAGGACAGGGGTCCAACTTAGCACAGATACGCAGTATTTT,CASSRTGVQLSTDTQYF
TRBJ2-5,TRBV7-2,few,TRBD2,TGTGCCAGCAGCTTTATAGCGGGAGTATGGGAGACCCAGTACTTC,CASSFIAGVWETQYF
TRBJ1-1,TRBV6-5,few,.,TGTGCCAGCAGGTCCAGCTTCCAAGCTTTCTTT,CASRSSFQAFF
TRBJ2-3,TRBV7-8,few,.,TGTGCCAGCAGCCCCCCCCGGGATACGCAGTATTTT,CASSPPRDTQYF
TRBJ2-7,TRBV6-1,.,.,TGTGCCGCTCGGAAGGGACTTTTGCACTACGAGCAGTACTTC,CAARKGLLHYEQYF
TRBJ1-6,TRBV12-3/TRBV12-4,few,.,TGTGCCAGCAGTTTCGGGGGCCAGGGAAATTCACCCCTCCACTTT,CASSFGGQGNSPLHF
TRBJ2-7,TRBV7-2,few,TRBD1,TGTGCCAGCAGCAAACCCGGGACAGCTCTCGAGCAGTACTTC,CASSKPGTALEQYF
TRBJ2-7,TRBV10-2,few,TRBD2,TGCGCCAGCCTAGCGGGGGATTCCTACGAGCAGTACTTC,CASLAGDSYEQYF
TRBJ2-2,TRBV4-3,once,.,TGCGCCAGCAGCCACGATGTTAGACCCACCGGGGAGCTGTTTTTT,CASSHDVRPTGELFF
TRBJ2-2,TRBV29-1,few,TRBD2,TGCAGCGTTGAAGTAAGCGGGAGGGCTATCACCGGGGAGCTGTTTTTT,CSVEVSGRAITGELFF
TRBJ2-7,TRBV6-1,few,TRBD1,TGTGCCAGCGGCCAGGACAGGGAGGACTTC,CASGQDREDF
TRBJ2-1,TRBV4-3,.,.,TGCGCCAGCAGCCCAGATCAAGCTAGCGTCTACAATGAGCAGTTCTTC,CASSPDQASVYNEQFF
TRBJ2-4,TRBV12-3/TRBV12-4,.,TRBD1,TGTGCCAGCAGTTCCAATGGCTGGACAGGGGAAAACATTCAGTACTTC,CASSSNGWTGENIQYF
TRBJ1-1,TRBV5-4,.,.,TGTGCCAGCAGCTTGCCAAGCAGCGGAAACACTGAAGCTTTCTTT,CASSLPSSGNTEAFF
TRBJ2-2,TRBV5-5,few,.,TGTGCCAGCAGCTTGGCAAGGGTCCTAGGGGGAACCGGGGAGCTGTTTTTT,CASSLARVLGGTGELFF
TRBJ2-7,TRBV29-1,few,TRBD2,TGCAGCGTCCTGTATAGCGGGAGTTCTGGTTACGAGCAGTACTTC,CSVLYSGSSGYEQYF
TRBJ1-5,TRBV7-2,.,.,TGTGCCAGCAGCGACCTCAGGAGAAGCAATCAGCCCCAGCATTTT,CASSDLRRSNQPQHF
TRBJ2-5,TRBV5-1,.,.,TGCGCCAGCAGCTCGGGAGAGATCCAAGAGACCCAGTACTTC,CASSSGEIQETQYF
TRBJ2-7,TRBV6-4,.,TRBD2,TGTGCCAGCTATAGCGGGAGGCTATACTCCTACGAGCAGTACTTC,CASYSGRLYSYEQYF
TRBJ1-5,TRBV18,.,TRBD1,TGTGCCAGCTCACCACGGGGACAGCCTGCTCAGCCCCAGCATTTT,CASSPRGQPAQPQHF
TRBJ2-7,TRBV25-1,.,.,TGTGCCAGCAGCAGCGCATTCAGGGAGTACGAGCAGTACTTC,CASSSAFREYEQYF
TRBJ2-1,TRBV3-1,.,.,TGTGCCAGCAGTCGGACTGATTCTTCCAATGAGCAGTTCTTC,CASSRTDSSNEQFF
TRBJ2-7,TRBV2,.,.,TGTGCCAGTTTCAGGGTTCCCTACGAGCAGTACTTC,CASFRVPYEQYF
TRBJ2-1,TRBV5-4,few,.,TGTGCCAGCAGCCTTCGGGACAGACCGGGAGGGCAGCAGTTCTTC,CASSLRDRPGGQQFF
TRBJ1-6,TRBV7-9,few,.,TGTGCCAGCAGCTTAGGAGGGATAGAGAATTCACCCCTCCACTTT,CASSLGGIENSPLHF